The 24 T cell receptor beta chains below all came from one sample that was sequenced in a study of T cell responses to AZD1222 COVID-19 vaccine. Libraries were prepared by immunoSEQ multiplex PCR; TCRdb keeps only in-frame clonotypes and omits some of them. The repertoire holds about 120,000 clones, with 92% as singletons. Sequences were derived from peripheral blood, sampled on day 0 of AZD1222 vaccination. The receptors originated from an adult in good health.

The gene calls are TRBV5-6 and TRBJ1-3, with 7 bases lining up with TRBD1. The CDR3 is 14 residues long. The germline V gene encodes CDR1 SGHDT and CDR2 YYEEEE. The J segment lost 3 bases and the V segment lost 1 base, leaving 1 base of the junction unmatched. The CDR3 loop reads CASSLWTGGNTIYF. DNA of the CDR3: TGTGCCAGCAGCTTGTGGACAGGTGGAAACACCATATATTTT.

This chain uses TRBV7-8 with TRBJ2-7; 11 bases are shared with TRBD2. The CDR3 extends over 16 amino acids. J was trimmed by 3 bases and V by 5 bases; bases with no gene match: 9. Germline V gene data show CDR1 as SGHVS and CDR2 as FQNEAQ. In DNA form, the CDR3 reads TGTGCCAGCAGCCTGACCCCAGGACTAGCGGGCTACGAGCAGTACGTC. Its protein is CASSLTPGLAGYEQYV.

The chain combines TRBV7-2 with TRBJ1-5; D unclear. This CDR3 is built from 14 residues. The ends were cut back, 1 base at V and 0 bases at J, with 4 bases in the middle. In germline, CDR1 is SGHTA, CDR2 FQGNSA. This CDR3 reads CASSLVASNQPQHF. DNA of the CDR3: TGTGCCAGCAGCTTAGTGGCTAGCAATCAGCCCCAGCATTTT.

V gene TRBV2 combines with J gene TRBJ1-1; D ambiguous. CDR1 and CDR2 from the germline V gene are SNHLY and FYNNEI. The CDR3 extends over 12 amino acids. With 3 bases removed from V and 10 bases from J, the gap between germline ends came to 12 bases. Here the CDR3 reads CASSDGEQAAFF. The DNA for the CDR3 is TGTGCCAGCAGTGACGGGGAACAAGCAGCTTTCTTT.

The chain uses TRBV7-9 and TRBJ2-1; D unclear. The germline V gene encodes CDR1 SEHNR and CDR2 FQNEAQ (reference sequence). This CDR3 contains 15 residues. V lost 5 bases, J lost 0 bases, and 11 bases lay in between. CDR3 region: CASSPQMGSYNEQFF. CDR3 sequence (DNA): TGTGCCAGCAGCCCCCAGATGGGCTCCTACAATGAGCAGTTCTTC.

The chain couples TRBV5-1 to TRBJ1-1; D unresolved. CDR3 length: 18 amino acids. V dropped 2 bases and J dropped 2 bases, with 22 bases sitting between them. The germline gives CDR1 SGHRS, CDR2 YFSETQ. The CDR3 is CASSFFGPSRSRNTEAFF. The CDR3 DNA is TGCGCCAGCAGCTTTTTCGGCCCCTCGAGAAGTAGAAACACTGAAGCTTTCTTT.

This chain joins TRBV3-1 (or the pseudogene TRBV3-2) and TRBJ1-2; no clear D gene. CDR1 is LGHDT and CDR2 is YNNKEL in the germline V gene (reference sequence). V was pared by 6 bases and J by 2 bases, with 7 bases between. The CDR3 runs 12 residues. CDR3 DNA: TGTGCCAGCAGGCTCGGAAACTATGGCTACACCTTC. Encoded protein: CASRLGNYGYTF.

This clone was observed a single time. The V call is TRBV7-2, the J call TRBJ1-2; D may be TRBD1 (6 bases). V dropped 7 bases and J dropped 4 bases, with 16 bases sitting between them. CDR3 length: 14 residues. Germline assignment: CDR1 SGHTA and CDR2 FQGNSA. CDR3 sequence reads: CASTRDNGIYGYTF. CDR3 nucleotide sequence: TGTGCCAGCACCCGGGACAACGGGATCTATGGCTACACCTTC.

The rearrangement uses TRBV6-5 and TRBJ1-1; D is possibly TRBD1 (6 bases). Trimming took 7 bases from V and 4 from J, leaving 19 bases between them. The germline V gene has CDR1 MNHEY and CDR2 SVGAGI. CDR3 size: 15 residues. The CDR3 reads CASKVERGSGTEAFF. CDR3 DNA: TGTGCCAGCAAGGTGGAGAGGGGGTCGGGCACTGAAGCTTTCTTT.

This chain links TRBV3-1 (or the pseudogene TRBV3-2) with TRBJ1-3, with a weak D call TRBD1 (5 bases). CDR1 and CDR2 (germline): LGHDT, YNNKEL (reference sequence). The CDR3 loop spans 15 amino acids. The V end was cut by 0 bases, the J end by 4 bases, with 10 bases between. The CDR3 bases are TGTGCCAGCAGCCAAGAAACGGGGCGAGGAAACACCATATATTTT. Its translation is CASSQETGRGNTIYF.

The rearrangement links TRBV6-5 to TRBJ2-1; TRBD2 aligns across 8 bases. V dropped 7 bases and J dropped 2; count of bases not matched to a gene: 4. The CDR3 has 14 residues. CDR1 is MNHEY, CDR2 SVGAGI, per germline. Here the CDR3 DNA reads TGTGCCAGCACACCGGGACTAGCCTACAATGAGCAGTTCTTC. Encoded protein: CASTPGLAYNEQFF.

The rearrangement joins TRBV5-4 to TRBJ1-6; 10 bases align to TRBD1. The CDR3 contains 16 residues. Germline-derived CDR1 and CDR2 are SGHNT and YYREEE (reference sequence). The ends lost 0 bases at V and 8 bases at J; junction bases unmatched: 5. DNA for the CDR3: TGTGCCAGCAGCTTGGGGGGACAGGGGAGGTATTCACCCCTCCACTTT. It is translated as CASSLGGQGRYSPLHF.

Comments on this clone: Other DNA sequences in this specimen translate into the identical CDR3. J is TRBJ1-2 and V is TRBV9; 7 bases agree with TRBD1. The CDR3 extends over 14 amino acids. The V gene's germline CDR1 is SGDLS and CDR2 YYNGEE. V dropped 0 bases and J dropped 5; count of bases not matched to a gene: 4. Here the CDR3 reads CASSVGQGTYGYTF. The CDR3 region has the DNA TGTGCCAGCAGCGTAGGACAGGGTACTTATGGCTACACCTTC.

The CDR3 nucleotides read TGTGCCAGCAGCTTAGACGGGTCCTGGGCTACGCAGTATTTT. Its translation: CASSLDGSWATQYF. This rearrangement joins TRBV7-2 to TRBJ2-3; D gene ambiguous. V gave up 1 base and J gave up 8 bases, with 13 bases separating them. The length of the CDR3 is 14 residues. Germline V gives CDR1 SGHTA, CDR2 FQGNSA.

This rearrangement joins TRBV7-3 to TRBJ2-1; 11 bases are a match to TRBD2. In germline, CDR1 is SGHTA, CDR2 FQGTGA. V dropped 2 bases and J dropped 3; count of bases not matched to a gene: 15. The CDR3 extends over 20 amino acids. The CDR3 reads CASSLSPPSRLAGSYNEQFF. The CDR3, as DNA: TGTGCCAGCAGCTTATCGCCACCTTCTCGACTAGCGGGAAGCTACAATGAGCAGTTCTTC.

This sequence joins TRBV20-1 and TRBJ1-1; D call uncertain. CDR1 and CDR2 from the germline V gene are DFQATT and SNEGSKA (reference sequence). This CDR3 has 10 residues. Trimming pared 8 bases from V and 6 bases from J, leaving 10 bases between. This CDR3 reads CSPQAPEAFF. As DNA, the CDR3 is TGCAGTCCCCAGGCCCCTGAAGCTTTCTTT.

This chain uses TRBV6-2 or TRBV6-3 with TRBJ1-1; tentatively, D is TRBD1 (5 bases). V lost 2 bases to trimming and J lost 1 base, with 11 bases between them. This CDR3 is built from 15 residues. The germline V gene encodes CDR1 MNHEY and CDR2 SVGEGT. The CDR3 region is CASSYGGMRNTEAFF. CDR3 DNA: TGTGCCAGCAGTTACGGGGGTATGCGGAACACTGAAGCTTTCTTT.

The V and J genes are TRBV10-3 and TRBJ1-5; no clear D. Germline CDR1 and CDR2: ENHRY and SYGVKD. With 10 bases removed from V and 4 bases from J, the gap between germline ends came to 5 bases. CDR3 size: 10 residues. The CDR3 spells CATRNQPQHF. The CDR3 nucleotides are TGTGCCACCAGAAATCAGCCCCAGCATTTT.

The CDR3 here is CASSSTGGRQYF. The CDR3 DNA reads TGTGCCAGCAGTTCGACAGGGGGTCGGCAGTATTTT. The chain uses TRBV12-3 or TRBV12-4 and TRBJ2-3; 9 nucleotides line up with TRBD1. This CDR3 comprises 12 residues. With 4 bases clipped from V and 11 bases from J, the junction kept 4 bases outside the gene matches.

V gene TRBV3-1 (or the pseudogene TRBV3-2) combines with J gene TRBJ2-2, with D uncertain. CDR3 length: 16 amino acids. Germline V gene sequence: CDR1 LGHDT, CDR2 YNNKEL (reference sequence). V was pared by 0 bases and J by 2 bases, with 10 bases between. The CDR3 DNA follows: TGTGCCAGCAGCCAAGATCGGCAGATAAACACCGGGGAGCTGTTTTTT. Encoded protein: CASSQDRQINTGELFF.

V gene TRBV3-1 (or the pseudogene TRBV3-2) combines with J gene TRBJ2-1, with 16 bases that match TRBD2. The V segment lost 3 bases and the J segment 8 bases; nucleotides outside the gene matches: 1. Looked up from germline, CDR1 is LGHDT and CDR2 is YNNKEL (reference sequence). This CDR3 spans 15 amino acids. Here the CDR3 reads CASSQGLAGGYEQFF. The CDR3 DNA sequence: TGTGCCAGCAGCCAGGGACTAGCGGGGGGGTATGAGCAGTTCTTC.

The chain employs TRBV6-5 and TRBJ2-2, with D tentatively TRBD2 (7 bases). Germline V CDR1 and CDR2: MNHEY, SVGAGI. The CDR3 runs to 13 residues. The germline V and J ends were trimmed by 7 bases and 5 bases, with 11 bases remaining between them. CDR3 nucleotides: TGTGCCAGCACAGGGGAGGGGACCGGGGAGCTGTTTTTT. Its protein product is CASTGEGTGELFF.

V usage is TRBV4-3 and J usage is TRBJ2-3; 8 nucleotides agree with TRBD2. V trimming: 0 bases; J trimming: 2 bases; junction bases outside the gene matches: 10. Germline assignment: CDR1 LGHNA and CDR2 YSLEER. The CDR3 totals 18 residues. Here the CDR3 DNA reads TGCGCCAGCAGCCAAGACCCCTCTCTAGCGGGTGTCACAGATACGCAGTATTTT. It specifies CASSQDPSLAGVTDTQYF.

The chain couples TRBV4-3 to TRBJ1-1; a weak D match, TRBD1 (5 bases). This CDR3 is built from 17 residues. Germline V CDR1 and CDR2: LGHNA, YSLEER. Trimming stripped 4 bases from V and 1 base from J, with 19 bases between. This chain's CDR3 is CASSLKVGPGTNTEAFF. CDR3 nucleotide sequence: TGCGCCAGCAGCCTCAAGGTCGGCCCAGGGACGAACACTGAAGCTTTCTTT.